At least ten counts were recorded for the clone carrying this T cell receptor beta chain. TCRdb reprocessed the 5' RACE reads with MiXCR, giving one entry per CDR3 protein. The sample has just under 600,000 distinct CDR3 sequences, about 13% seen once. These data come from a study of T cells after yellow fever vaccination. The CDR3 has 16 amino acids. V lost 5 bases, J lost 0 bases, and 14 bases lay in between. V is TRBV12-3 or TRBV12-4 and J is TRBJ2-1, with D perhaps matching TRBD1 or TRBD2 (5 bases each). Sequencing used PBMCs, obtained on the day of the yellow fever booster vaccination. The TCR comes from a man aged 30 to 45 who received the YFV17D yellow fever vaccine. CDR3 sequence: CASSPSGAGSYNEQFF. For the CDR3, the DNA is TGTGCCAGCAGTCCTTCCGGGGCGGGCTCCTACAATGAGCAGTTCTTC.